The clone carrying this T cell receptor (beta chain) was counted between two and nine times. The antigen is not known. This CDR3 region has 14 residues. Between the trimmed V and J ends, which lost 6 bases and 4 bases, there was a span of 15 bases. The germline CDR1 and CDR2 sequences are SGHAT and FQNNGV. TCRdb redid the calling of the 5' RACE reads with MiXCR, one entry per CDR3 protein. The data show about 360,000 distinct CDR3 sequences, over 13% seen once. The entry originates in a study of T-cell memory formation after mild COVID-19. Across the whole study: Clustering of TCRs was largely donor specific. Findings of the study overall: Memory from before infection featured some responding clones, which suggests cross-reactive memory joined. A balance of CD4 and CD8 characterized clones contracting day 15 to 85, whereas later expanders leaned CD4+.

The rearrangement joins TRBV11-2 to TRBJ1-1, with a possible D match to TRBD1 (5 bases). The TCR was taken from a man aged 18-30 years who had mild COVID-19 (a few samples of this study predate the infection). Cell type and time point are not known. Specimen: PBMCs or a T cell subset sorted from them (not recorded which). The CDR3 DNA is TGTGCCAGCAGAGTAGGGACGGAGAGCACTGAAGCTTTCTTT. Its protein is CASRVGTESTEAFF.